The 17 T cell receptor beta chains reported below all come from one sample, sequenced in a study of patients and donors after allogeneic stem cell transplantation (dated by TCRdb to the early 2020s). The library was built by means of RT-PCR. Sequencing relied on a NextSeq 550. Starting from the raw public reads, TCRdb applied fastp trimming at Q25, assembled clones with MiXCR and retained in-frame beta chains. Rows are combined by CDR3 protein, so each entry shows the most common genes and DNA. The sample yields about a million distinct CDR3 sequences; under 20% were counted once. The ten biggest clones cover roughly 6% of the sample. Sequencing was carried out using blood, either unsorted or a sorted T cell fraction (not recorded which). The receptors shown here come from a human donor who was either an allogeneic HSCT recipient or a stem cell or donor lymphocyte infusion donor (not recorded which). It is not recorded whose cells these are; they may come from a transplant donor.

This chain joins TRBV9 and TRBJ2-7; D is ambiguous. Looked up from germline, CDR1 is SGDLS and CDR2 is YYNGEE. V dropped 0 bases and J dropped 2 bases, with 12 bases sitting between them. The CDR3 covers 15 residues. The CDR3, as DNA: TGTGCCAGCAGCGTAGAAGTTGGCGGAACCTACGAGCAGTACTTC. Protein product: CASSVEVGGTYEQYF. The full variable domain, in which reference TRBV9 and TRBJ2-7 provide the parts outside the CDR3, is DSGVTQTPKHLITATGQRVTLRCSPRSGDLSVYWYQQSLDQGLQFLIQYYNGEERAKGNILERFSAQQFPDLHSELNLSSLELGDSALYFCASSVEVGGTYEQYFGPGTRLTVT.

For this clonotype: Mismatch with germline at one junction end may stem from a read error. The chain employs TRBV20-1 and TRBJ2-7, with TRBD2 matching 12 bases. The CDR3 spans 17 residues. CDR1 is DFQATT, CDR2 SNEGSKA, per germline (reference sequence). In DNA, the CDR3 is TGCAGTGCTCCCACGCCACTAGCGGGAGGACTATCCTCCGAGCAGTACTTC. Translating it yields CSAPTPLAGGLSSEQYF.

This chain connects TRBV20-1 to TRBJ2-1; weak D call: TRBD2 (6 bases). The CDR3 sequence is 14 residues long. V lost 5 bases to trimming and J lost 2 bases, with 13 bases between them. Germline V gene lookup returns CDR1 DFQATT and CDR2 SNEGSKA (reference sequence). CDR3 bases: TGCAGTGCTCGGAGGGCCCAGGCCTACAATGAGCAGTTCTTC. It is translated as CSARRAQAYNEQFF.

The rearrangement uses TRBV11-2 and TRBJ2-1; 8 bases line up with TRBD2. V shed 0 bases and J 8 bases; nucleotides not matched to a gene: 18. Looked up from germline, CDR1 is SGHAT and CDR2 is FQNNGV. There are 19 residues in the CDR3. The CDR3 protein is CASSLEGVGLAGALDEQFF. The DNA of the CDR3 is TGTGCCAGCAGCTTAGAGGGCGTTGGGCTAGCGGGTGCCCTAGATGAGCAGTTCTTC.

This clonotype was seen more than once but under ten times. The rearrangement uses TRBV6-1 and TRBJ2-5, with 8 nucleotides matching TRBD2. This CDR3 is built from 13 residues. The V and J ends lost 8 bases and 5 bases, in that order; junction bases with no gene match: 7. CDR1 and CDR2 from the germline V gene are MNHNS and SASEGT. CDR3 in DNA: TGTGCCAGCGGCCGGGAGGGCAGGGAGACCCAGTACTTC. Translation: CASGREGRETQYF.

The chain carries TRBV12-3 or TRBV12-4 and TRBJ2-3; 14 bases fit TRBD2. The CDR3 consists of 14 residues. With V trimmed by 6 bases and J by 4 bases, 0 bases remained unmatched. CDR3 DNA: TGTGCCAGCAGGACTAGCGGGGGGGCAGATACGCAGTATTTT. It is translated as CASRTSGGADTQYF.

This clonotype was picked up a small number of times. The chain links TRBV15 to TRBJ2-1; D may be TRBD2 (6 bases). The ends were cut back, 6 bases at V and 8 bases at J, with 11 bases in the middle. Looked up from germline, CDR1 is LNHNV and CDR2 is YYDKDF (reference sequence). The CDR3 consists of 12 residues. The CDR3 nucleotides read TGTGCCACCAGATCCATAGCGGATGAGCAGTTCTTC. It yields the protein CATRSIADEQFF.

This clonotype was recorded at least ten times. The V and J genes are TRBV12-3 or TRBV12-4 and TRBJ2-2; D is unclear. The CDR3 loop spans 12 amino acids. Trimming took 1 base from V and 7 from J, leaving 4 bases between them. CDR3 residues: CASSLDRGELFF. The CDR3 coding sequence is TGTGCCAGCAGTTTAGACCGCGGGGAGCTGTTTTTT.

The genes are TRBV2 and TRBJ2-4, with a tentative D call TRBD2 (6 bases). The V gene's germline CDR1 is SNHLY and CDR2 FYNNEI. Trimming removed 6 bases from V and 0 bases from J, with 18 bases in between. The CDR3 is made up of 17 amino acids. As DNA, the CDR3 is TGTGCCAGCAGCCCCACGGGAGTACAGTTAGCCAAAAACATTCAGTACTTC. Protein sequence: CASSPTGVQLAKNIQYF.

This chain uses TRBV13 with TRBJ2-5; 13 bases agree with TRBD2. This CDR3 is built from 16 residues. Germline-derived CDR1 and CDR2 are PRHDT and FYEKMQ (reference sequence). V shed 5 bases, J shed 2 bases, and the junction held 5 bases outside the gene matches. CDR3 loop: CASSRTSGSGQETQYF. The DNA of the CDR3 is TGTGCCAGCAGCCGGACTAGCGGGAGTGGTCAAGAGACCCAGTACTTC.

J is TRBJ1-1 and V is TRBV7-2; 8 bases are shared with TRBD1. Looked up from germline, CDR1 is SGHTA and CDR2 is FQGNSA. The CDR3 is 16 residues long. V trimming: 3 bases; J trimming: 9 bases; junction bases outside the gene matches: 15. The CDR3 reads CASSLSGQGAKSQAFF. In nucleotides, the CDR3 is TGTGCCAGCAGCTTGTCGGGCCAGGGGGCGAAATCCCAAGCTTTCTTT.

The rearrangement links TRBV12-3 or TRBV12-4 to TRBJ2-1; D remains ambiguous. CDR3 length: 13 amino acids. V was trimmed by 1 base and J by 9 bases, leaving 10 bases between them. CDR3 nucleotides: TGTGCCAGCAGTTTAGTACCGTATAGTGAGCAGTTCTTC. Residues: CASSLVPYSEQFF.

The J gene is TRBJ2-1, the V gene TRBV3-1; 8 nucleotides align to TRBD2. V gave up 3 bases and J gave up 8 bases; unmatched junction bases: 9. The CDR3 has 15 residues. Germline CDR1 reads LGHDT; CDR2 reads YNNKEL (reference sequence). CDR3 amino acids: CASSQSGLGGHEQFF. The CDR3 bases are TGTGCCAGCAGCCAGTCGGGACTAGGTGGGCATGAGCAGTTCTTC.

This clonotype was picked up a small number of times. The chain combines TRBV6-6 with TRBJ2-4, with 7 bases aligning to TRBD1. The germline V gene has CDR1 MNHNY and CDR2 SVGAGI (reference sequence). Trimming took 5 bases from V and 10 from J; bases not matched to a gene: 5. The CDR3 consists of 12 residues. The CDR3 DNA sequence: TGTGCCAGCAGTCACACAGGGGTAATTCAGTACTTC. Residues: CASSHTGVIQYF.

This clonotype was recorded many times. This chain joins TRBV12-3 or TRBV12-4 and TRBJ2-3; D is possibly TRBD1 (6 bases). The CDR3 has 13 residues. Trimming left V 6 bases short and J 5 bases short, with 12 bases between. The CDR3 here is CASRPTGLDTQYF. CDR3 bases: TGTGCCAGCAGACCGACAGGATTAGATACGCAGTATTTT.

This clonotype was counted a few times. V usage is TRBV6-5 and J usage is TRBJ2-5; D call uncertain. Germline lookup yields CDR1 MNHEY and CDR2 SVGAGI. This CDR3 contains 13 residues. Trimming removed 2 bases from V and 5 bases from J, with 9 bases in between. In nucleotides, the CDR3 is TGTGCCAGCAGTTACCGGCGAAGTGAGACCCAGTACTTC. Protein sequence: CASSYRRSETQYF.

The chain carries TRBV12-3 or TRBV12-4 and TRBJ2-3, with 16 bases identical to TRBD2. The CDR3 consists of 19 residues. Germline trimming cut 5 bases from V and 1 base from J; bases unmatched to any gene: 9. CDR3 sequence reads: CASSPLGLAGGLGTDTQYF. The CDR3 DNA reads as TGTGCCAGCAGTCCATTGGGACTAGCGGGGGGGCTGGGCACAGATACGCAGTATTTT.